These T cell receptor beta chains were read from a single sample in a study of regulatory T cells in long-lasting Graves disease. One entry per CDR3 protein results from TCRdb running MiXCR on the multiplex PCR reads. The sample carries about 460,000 distinct CDR3 sequences, about 22% recorded once. The specimen was peripheral blood mononuclear cells (PBMCs), collected when the disease was refractory, from a patient treated with antithyroid drugs. The receptors here all came from a female donor with Graves disease. Both conserved end residues are part of each CDR3. A D gene is named only where the DNA matches it firmly. Size values are once, few and many counts, or a class for expanded clones, and some rows have none.

D	V	length	J	size	DNA	CDR3
TRBD1	TRBV7-9	14	TRBJ1-1	many	TGTGCCAGCAGCCAGGACAGGCAGAACACTGAAGCTTTCTTT	CASSQDRQNTEAFF
-	TRBV20-1	11	TRBJ1-2	-	TGCAGTGCTAGCTACAGATATGGCTACACCTTC	CSASYRYGYTF
-	TRBV28	16	TRBJ1-2	many	TGTGCCAGCAGTTTAAGTTGGCAGCTCTCTAACTATGGCTACACCTTC	CASSLSWQLSNYGYTF
-	TRBV12-3/TRBV12-4	14	TRBJ1-2	-	TGTGCCAACACCACTGTCAGGGGACTAAATGGCTACACCTTC	CANTTVRGLNGYTF
-	TRBV2	14	TRBJ2-4	-	TGTGCCAGCAGCCAACCTGGGACCAAAAACATTCAGTACTTC	CASSQPGTKNIQYF
TRBD1	TRBV5-5	16	TRBJ2-5	-	TGTGCCAGCTCACCGGGGACAGGGGGCGACGAAGAGACCCAGTACTTC	CASSPGTGGDEETQYF
-	TRBV6-5	13	TRBJ2-4	-	TGTGCCAGCAGTTACTCGACATTTGGATACCCCTCCTTC	CASSYSTFGYPSF
-	TRBV28	15	TRBJ1-1	many	TGTGCCAGCAGGGCCGCAACATCTTCGAACACTGAAGCTTTCTTT	CASRAATSSNTEAFF
TRBD2	TRBV27	16	TRBJ2-7	few	TGTGCCAGCAGTCCTACTAGCGGGGATTATTCCTACGAGCAGTACTTC	CASSPTSGDYSYEQYF
-	TRBV6-2/TRBV6-3	12	TRBJ2-7	many	TGTGCCAGCAGTTACGGTGTCTACGAGCAGTACTTC	CASSYGVYEQYF
-	TRBV2	14	TRBJ1-1	many	TGTGCCAGCAGTGAAAGGGATGGGTACACTGAAGCTTTCTTT	CASSERDGYTEAFF
TRBD2	TRBV28	16	TRBJ2-5	many	TGTGCCAGCGCGACCGTAGCGGGGGAGGAACAAGAGACCCAGTACTTC	CASATVAGEEQETQYF
-	TRBV28	15	TRBJ1-2	many	TGTGCCAGCAGTTTACTCCGGCTGCAGTTCAGAGGCTACACCTTC	CASSLLRLQFRGYTF
-	TRBV6-2/TRBV6-3	12	TRBJ1-5	-	TGTGCCAGCCGGATCTCCAATCAGCCCCAGCATTTT	CASRISNQPQHF
TRBD2	TRBV6-2/TRBV6-3	14	TRBJ2-7	few	TGTGCCAGCACCATAGCGGGGGGGCTGAACGAGCAGTACTTC	CASTIAGGLNEQYF
-	TRBV6-1	15	TRBJ1-1	few	TGTGCCAGCACTCGTGAGGGGAGCCTGGGCACTGAAGCTTTCTTT	CASTREGSLGTEAFF
-	TRBV6-2/TRBV6-3	15	TRBJ2-6	few	TGTGCCAGCAGTTACTTGAGCTCTGGGGCCAACGTCCTGACTTTC	CASSYLSSGANVLTF
-	TRBV4-1	16	TRBJ2-3	-	TGCGCCAGCAGCCTCTTTTCGGGCGGTGGGGCAGATACGCAGTATTTT	CASSLFSGGGADTQYF
TRBD1	TRBV29-1	16	TRBJ2-6	-	TGCAGCGTATGGACAGGCGAAAGCTCTGGGGCCAACGTCCTGACTTTC	CSVWTGESSGANVLTF
-	TRBV7-3	15	TRBJ1-2	many	TGTGCCAGCAGCTTAAGTCCATCAGGGGACTATGGCTACACCTTC	CASSLSPSGDYGYTF
TRBD1	TRBV29-1	14	TRBJ2-7	-	TGCAGCGTTCCCGGGAGACAGGGGGTCAGCGAGCAGTACTTC	CSVPGRQGVSEQYF
-	TRBV7-9	14	TRBJ1-5	many	TGTGCCAGCAGCTTAGCGCGTCAGAATCAGCCCCAGCATTTT	CASSLARQNQPQHF
-	TRBV7-9	16	TRBJ2-6	-	TGTGCCAGCAGCTTAATGTCTGGGGCTGGGGCCAACGTCCTGACTTTC	CASSLMSGAGANVLTF
-	TRBV6-1	14	TRBJ1-1	few	TGTGCCAGCAGTGCCCCTCGAGGGGATACTGAAGCTTTCTTT	CASSAPRGDTEAFF
-	TRBV18	13	TRBJ2-7	-	TGTGCCAGCGCCACGGGCGGCCGCTACGAGCAGTACTTC	CASATGGRYEQYF
TRBD2	TRBV10-3	17	TRBJ2-2	few	TGTGCCATCGCGCCGGGACTAGCGGGGTCAGGCACCGGGGAGCTGTTTTTT	CAIAPGLAGSGTGELFF
TRBD2	TRBV11-2	16	TRBJ2-1	few	TGTGCCAGCAGCTCTCTAGCGGGAGAGTCCTACAATGAGCAGTTCTTC	CASSSLAGESYNEQFF
-	TRBV4-3	16	TRBJ1-3	-	TGCGCCAGCAGCCAAGGAACCGGAGGATCTGGAAACACCATATATTTT	CASSQGTGGSGNTIYF
TRBD1	TRBV30	13	TRBJ1-2	-	TGTGCCTGGAGAGACAGGGGTACCTATGGCTACACCTTC	CAWRDRGTYGYTF
-	TRBV10-3	14	TRBJ1-1	few	TGTGCCATCAGTGCGGGGGCGCGGAACACTGAAGCTTTCTTT	CAISAGARNTEAFF
-	TRBV20-1	12	TRBJ2-7	many	TGCAGTGCTAGGCGCGGTTCCTACGAGCAGTACTTC	CSARRGSYEQYF
TRBD2	TRBV7-9	18	TRBJ2-5	many	TGTGCCAGCAGCTTTCCCCGACTAGCGGGAGGGCCATGGGAGACCCAGTACTTC	CASSFPRLAGGPWETQYF
-	TRBV19	16	TRBJ1-2	-	TGTGCCAGCAGTATGGGTCCAGGGGCGTTTCCCTATGGCTACACCTTC	CASSMGPGAFPYGYTF
-	TRBV7-2	16	TRBJ2-5	many	TGTGCCAGCAGCTTAGCGAGGGCTTCGGGTCAAGAGACCCAGTACTTC	CASSLARASGQETQYF
TRBD2	TRBV7-2	14	TRBJ2-5	many	TGTGCCAGCAGTCAGGGACTAGTCCAAGAGACCCAGTACTTC	CASSQGLVQETQYF
TRBD2	TRBV20-1	13	TRBJ2-7	-	TGCAGTGCTAGAGGGCTAGCGGGAGGGGAGCAGTACTTC	CSARGLAGGEQYF
-	TRBV18	16	TRBJ1-1	few	TGTGCCAGCTCACCGTTGGTGGTCGGACGGAGCACTGAAGCTTTCTTT	CASSPLVVGRSTEAFF
TRBD1	TRBV6-1	14	TRBJ1-1	few	TGTGCCAGCAGGCCCCGGGACAGGGTTACTGAAGCTTTCTTT	CASRPRDRVTEAFF
-	TRBV12-3/TRBV12-4	13	TRBJ2-7	few	TGTGCCAGCAGCCCCCAGGGGCCGGGCGAGCAGTACTTC	CASSPQGPGEQYF
-	TRBV30	13	TRBJ1-3	-	TGTGCCTGGAGTAGGGAGATCGGAAACACCATATATTTT	CAWSREIGNTIYF
TRBD2	TRBV20-1	16	TRBJ2-7	many	TGCAGTGCCGCCCCCCGGACAGCGGGAGTGTGGTACGAGCAGTACTTC	CSAAPRTAGVWYEQYF